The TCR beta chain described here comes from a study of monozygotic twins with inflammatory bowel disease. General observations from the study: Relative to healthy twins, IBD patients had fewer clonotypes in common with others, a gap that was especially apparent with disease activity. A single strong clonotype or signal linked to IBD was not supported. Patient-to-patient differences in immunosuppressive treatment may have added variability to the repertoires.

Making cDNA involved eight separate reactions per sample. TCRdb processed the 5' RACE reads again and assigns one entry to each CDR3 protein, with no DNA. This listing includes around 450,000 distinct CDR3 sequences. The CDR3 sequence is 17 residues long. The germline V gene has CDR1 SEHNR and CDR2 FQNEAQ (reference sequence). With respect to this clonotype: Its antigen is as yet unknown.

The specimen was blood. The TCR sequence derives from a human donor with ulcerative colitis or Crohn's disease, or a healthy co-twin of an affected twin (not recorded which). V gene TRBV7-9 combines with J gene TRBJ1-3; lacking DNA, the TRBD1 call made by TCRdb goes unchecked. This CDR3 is CASSKIPGQGTGNTIYF. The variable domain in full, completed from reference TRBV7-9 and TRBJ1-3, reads DTGVSQNPRHKITKRGQNVTFRCDPISEHNRLYWYRQTLGQGPEFLTYFQNEAQLEKSRLLSDRFSAERPKGSFSTLEIQRTEQGDSAMYLCASSKIPGQGTGNTIYFGEGSWLTVV.